The clone carrying this TCR beta chain was found a few times. The germline V gene encodes CDR1 SGHRS and CDR2 YFSETQ. After removal of 5 bases from V and 4 bases from J, the junction contained 5 bases not matched to a gene. CDR3 length equals 14 residues. These data belong to a study of neurological immune-mediated disorders. TCRdb reprocessed the 5' RACE reads with MiXCR, giving one entry per CDR3 protein. This table holds tens of thousands of distinct CDR3 sequences, 3% to 4.5% found once. The chain joins TRBV5-1 to TRBJ2-5, with 10 bases aligning to TRBD2. This clonotype was sampled from a man aged 55 to 70 with multiple sclerosis. The specimen sequenced was PBMCs. The CDR3: CASRLTSGLETQYF. In DNA, the CDR3 is TGCGCCAGCAGGTTGACTAGCGGGTTAGAGACCCAGTACTTC.